The next 25 T cell receptor beta chains were all read from a single sample in a study of T cells in Graves' hyperthyroidism and ophthalmopathy. TCR beta CDR3 sequences were amplified from RNA transcripts. The TCR CDR3 was amplified in a first-round RT-PCR using the HTBI primer set. TCRdb passed the multiplex PCR reads through MiXCR, listing each CDR3 protein once. The data show approximately 370,000 distinct CDR3 sequences, about 16% seen once. Material for sequencing was blood. These receptors were collected from a woman in her 30s with Graves' hyperthyroidism.

The genes are TRBV28 and TRBJ1-4; D might be TRBD1 (6 bases). CDR1 is MDHEN, CDR2 SYDVKM, per germline. Deletions cut 6 bases from V and 10 bases from J, with 12 bases between. CDR3 size: 12 residues. The CDR3 DNA reads TGTGCCAGCAGCTTCGGGGGCGCAAAACTGTTTTTT. Protein: CASSFGGAKLFF.

The gene calls are TRBV10-2 and TRBJ2-7, with 11 bases identical to TRBD2. CDR3 length equals 17 residues. V was pared by 3 bases and J by 2 bases, with 9 bases of the junction left unmatched. Germline assignment: CDR1 WSHSY and CDR2 SAAADI. The CDR3 here is CASSDPGLADLTYEQYF. The CDR3 DNA sequence: TGCGCCAGCAGTGATCCGGGACTAGCGGATTTAACCTACGAGCAGTACTTC.

This chain joins TRBV27 and TRBJ2-6; D gene uncertain. V dropped 2 bases and J dropped 0 bases, with 5 bases sitting between them. This CDR3 has 15 residues. The germline CDR1 and CDR2 sequences are MNHEY and SMNVEV (reference sequence). As DNA, the CDR3 is TGTGCCAGCAGTTTAAGCAGCTCTGGGGCCAACGTCCTGACTTTC. This translates into CASSLSSSGANVLTF.

This clonotype was recorded many times. This chain connects TRBV13 to TRBJ2-7; 13 nucleotides match TRBD2. V trimming: 3 bases; J trimming: 7 bases; junction bases outside the gene matches: 9. Per germline, CDR1 PRHDT and CDR2 FYEKMQ (reference sequence). This CDR3 region has 16 residues. The CDR3 coding sequence is TGTGCCAGCAGCTTCGGGACTAGCGGGATCTTTCAGGAGCAGTACTTC. Protein: CASSFGTSGIFQEQYF.

This clonotype was found many times. V and J are TRBV12-3 or TRBV12-4 and TRBJ2-1; TRBD2 matches at 14 bases. J lost 4 bases, V lost 10 bases, and 3 bases had no gene match. CDR3 length: 14 amino acids. The CDR3: CAIGTSGSYNEQFF. The CDR3 DNA is TGTGCCATCGGGACTAGCGGGAGTTACAATGAGCAGTTCTTC.

This clonotype occurred many times. The V and J genes are TRBV3-1 and TRBJ2-2; D gene unclear. V was trimmed by 2 bases and J by 6 bases, leaving 10 bases between them. This CDR3 spans 14 amino acids. The germline CDR1 and CDR2 sequences are LGHDT and YNNKEL (reference sequence). CDR3 protein: CASSQNTVPGELFF. In DNA form, the CDR3 reads TGTGCCAGCAGCCAAAATACGGTGCCCGGGGAGCTGTTTTTT.

The V gene is TRBV27, the J gene TRBJ1-5, with D uncertain. V was trimmed by 0 bases and J by 1 base, leaving 13 bases between them. This CDR3 is 17 amino acids long. Germline loops: CDR1 MNHEY, CDR2 SMNVEV (reference sequence). The CDR3 reads CASSLSAAVLSNQPQHF. The CDR3 nucleotides read TGTGCCAGCAGTTTATCGGCGGCAGTCCTCAGCAATCAGCCCCAGCATTTT.

The chain links TRBV20-1 to TRBJ2-2, with 7 bases matching TRBD2. V was clipped by 3 bases and J by 9 bases; unmatched bases: 16. The germline CDR1 and CDR2 sequences are DFQATT and SNEGSKA (reference sequence). This CDR3 spans 16 amino acids. CDR3 sequence (DNA): TGCAGTGCTAGTCCCGGTGGGAGGGCCATTATCAGGGAGCTGTTTTTT. This gives the protein CSASPGGRAIIRELFF.

This clonotype was observed a handful of times. A far more abundant clone sits one base away, making this likely a read error. This rearrangement joins TRBV27 to TRBJ1-1; TRBD1 is a possible D gene (6 bases). The germline V and J ends were trimmed by 6 bases and 0 bases, with 11 bases remaining between them. The CDR3 totals 14 residues. Looked up from germline, CDR1 is MNHEY and CDR2 is SMNVEV (reference sequence). CDR3 in amino acids: CASRLTGMNTEAFF. In nucleotides, the CDR3 is TGTGCCAGCAGGTTAACAGGGATGAACACTGAAGCTTTCTTT.

There are a few counts of this clonotype. The CDR3 sequence is CASSHRAYGYTF. The DNA of the CDR3 is TGTGCCAGCAGTCACCGGGCCTATGGCTACACCTTC. The rearrangement links TRBV3-1 to TRBJ1-2; D gene unclear. Trimming pared 6 bases from V and 4 bases from J, leaving 9 bases between. Germline V gene sequence: CDR1 LGHDT, CDR2 YNNKEL (reference sequence). The CDR3 extends over 12 amino acids.

This clonotype was found many times. This sequence joins TRBV3-1 and TRBJ1-2; TRBD1 matches at 9 bases. The germline CDR1 and CDR2 sequences are LGHDT and YNNKEL (reference sequence). The CDR3 has 16 residues. The V gene end was trimmed by 4 bases and the J gene end by 4 bases; junction bases not matched to a gene: 10. The CDR3 here is CASSPQTGQGFYGYTF. As DNA, the CDR3 is TGTGCCAGCAGCCCCCAAACGGGACAGGGATTCTATGGCTACACCTTC.

As regards this clonotype: With a much larger clone just one base away, this may be a read error. The chain combines TRBV28 with TRBJ1-5, with 9 bases matching TRBD1. Germline values: CDR1 MDHEN, CDR2 SYDVKM. J lost 0 bases, V lost 11 bases, and 17 bases had no gene match. The CDR3 is 18 amino acids. The CDR3 region has the DNA TGTGCCTGCAACCTACTACAGGGGGCCCGTAATAGCAATCAGCCCCAGCATTTT. This codes for CACNLLQGARNSNQPQHF.

This clonotype was picked up one time. This chain links TRBV27 with TRBJ1-1; TRBD1 is a possible D gene (5 bases). Germline loops: CDR1 MNHEY, CDR2 SMNVEV (reference sequence). The V and J ends lost 5 bases and 5 bases respectively, with 18 bases between them. This CDR3 has 15 amino acids. CDR3 residues: CASSPGTGRGTEAFF. In nucleotides, the CDR3 is TGTGCCAGCAGTCCCGGGACGGGACGGGGGACTGAAGCTTTCTTT.

The CDR3 nucleotides read TGTGCCTGGAGTCCCGGGGCTACTAGCAATCAGCCCCAGCATTTT. Protein product: CAWSPGATSNQPQHF. The rearrangement joins TRBV30 to TRBJ1-5; maybe TRBD1 (5 bases). Trimming took off 2 bases at V and 0 bases at J, with 11 bases between the two ends. The germline CDR1 and CDR2 sequences are GTSNPN and SVGIG (reference sequence). The CDR3 loop spans 15 amino acids.

At least ten counts were recorded for this clonotype. The V and J genes are TRBV30 and TRBJ2-7, with D perhaps matching TRBD1 or TRBD2 (5 bases each). Germline V gene data show CDR1 as GTSNPN and CDR2 as SVGIG (reference sequence). This CDR3 contains 13 residues. V was cut by 5 bases and J by 7 bases, with 18 bases left in between. Here the CDR3 DNA reads TGTGCCTGGGCGAGGGGCACCCTCGGGGAGCAGTACTTC. Translating it yields CAWARGTLGEQYF.

At least ten counts were recorded for this clonotype. This rearrangement joins TRBV11-2 to TRBJ2-5; D perhaps matches TRBD2 (5 bases). Trimming removed 1 base from V and 4 bases from J, with 13 bases in between. Germline CDR1 reads SGHAT; CDR2 reads FQNNGV. The CDR3 loop spans 15 amino acids. CDR3 region: CASSLARGGGETQYF. CDR3 coding DNA: TGTGCCAGCAGCTTAGCTAGAGGAGGAGGAGAGACCCAGTACTTC.

This clonotype came up many times. V gene TRBV28 combines with J gene TRBJ2-7; D might be TRBD2 (6 bases). Per the germline V gene, CDR1 is MDHEN and CDR2 is SYDVKM. This CDR3 is 17 amino acids long. V gave up 3 bases and J gave up 0 bases, with 18 bases separating them. The CDR3 bases are TGTGCCAGCAGTTTTCCCTCGGAGGGCGCGAGCTCCTACGAGCAGTACTTC. It translates to CASSFPSEGASSYEQYF. The full variable domain, rest sourced from reference TRBV28 and TRBJ2-7, is DVKVTQSSRYLVKRTGEKVFLECVQDMDHENMFWYRQDPGLGLRLIYFSYDVKMKEKGDIPEGYSVSREKKERFSLILESASTNQTSMYLCASSFPSEGASSYEQYFGPGTRLTVT.

The chain combines TRBV30 with TRBJ1-4, with no clear D. Germline-derived CDR1 and CDR2 are GTSNPN and SVGIG (reference sequence). The CDR3 has 16 amino acids. The V and J ends lost 1 base and 3 bases respectively, with 15 bases between them. The CDR3 bases are TGTGCCTGGAGTGCTAACTTAGCGGGGTCTAATGAAAAACTGTTTTTT. Translated, it gives CAWSANLAGSNEKLFF.

Ten or more counts support this clonotype. The V and J genes are TRBV18 and TRBJ2-1; 9 positions agree with TRBD1. The ends lost 8 bases at V and 7 bases at J; junction bases unmatched: 6. Germline V gene lookup returns CDR1 KGHSH and CDR2 LQKENI. The CDR3 consists of 13 residues. The CDR3 loop reads CASTQGARNEQFF. Here the CDR3 DNA reads TGTGCCAGCACACAGGGGGCGCGAAATGAGCAGTTCTTC.

This clonotype was recorded at least ten times. The J gene is TRBJ2-5, the V gene TRBV2; D remains unclear. The V gene lost 5 bases and the J gene lost 5 bases, with 12 bases spanning the gap. Looked up from germline, CDR1 is SNHLY and CDR2 is FYNNEI. This CDR3 has 13 amino acids. The CDR3 DNA follows: TGTGCCAGCAGTTGGTTCGTTTCGGAGACCCAGTACTTC. This sequence encodes CASSWFVSETQYF.

This clonotype has just a few counts. This chain connects TRBV5-1 to TRBJ1-1, with D uncertain. The CDR3 loop spans 15 amino acids. Between the trimmed V and J ends, which lost 0 bases and 3 bases, there was a span of 12 bases. Per the germline V gene, CDR1 is SGHRS and CDR2 is YFSETQ. The CDR3 spells CASSLDTGSYTEAFF. The DNA of the CDR3 is TGCGCCAGCAGCTTGGATACCGGGAGCTACACTGAAGCTTTCTTT.

In its sample, this clonotype was seen many times. The rearrangement uses TRBV11-2 and TRBJ2-3, with D tentatively TRBD2 (6 bases). From germline, CDR1 is SGHAT and CDR2 FQNNGV. The V and J ends lost 1 base and 4 bases respectively, with 18 bases between them. The CDR3 totals 17 residues. CDR3 nucleotides: TGTGCCAGCAGCTTAGTTCGGCGGGGTAGGGTTGCAGATACGCAGTATTTT. Translating it yields CASSLVRRGRVADTQYF.

The V and J genes are TRBV5-6 and TRBJ2-2; 13 nucleotides match TRBD2. The V and J ends lost 1 base and 5 bases, in that order; junction bases with no gene match: 8. The CDR3 has 18 amino acids. Germline V lookup: CDR1 SGHDT, CDR2 YYEEEE. The CDR3 DNA reads as TGTGCCAGCAGCTTGACTAGCGGGAGGGCGTACGTTACCGGGGAGCTGTTTTTT. This gives the protein CASSLTSGRAYVTGELFF. The full variable domain, in which reference TRBV5-6 and TRBJ2-2 provide the parts outside the CDR3, is DAGVTQSPTHLIKTRGQQVTLRCSPKSGHDTVSWYQQALGQGPQFIFQYYEEEERQRGNFPDRFSGHQFPNYSSELNVNALLLGDSALYLCASSLTSGRAYVTGELFFGEGSRLTVL.

The chain employs TRBV7-2 and TRBJ1-5, with TRBD1 as a possible D gene (5 bases). The V gene lost 4 bases and the J gene lost 10 bases, with 14 bases spanning the gap. There are 13 residues in the CDR3. The germline V gene encodes CDR1 SGHTA and CDR2 FQGNSA. In DNA form, the CDR3 reads TGTGCCAGCAGCTCCGTCGGGGGGTTCCCCCAGCATTTT. Its translation is CASSSVGGFPQHF.

This clonotype was observed many times. The CDR3 here is CASSLVGLAVDTQYF. DNA for the CDR3: TGTGCCAGCAGCTTAGTGGGACTAGCGGTAGATACGCAGTATTTT. The rearrangement joins TRBV7-2 to TRBJ2-3, with TRBD2 identical over 11 bases. CDR1 SGHTA and CDR2 FQGNSA come from the germline V gene. This CDR3 region has 15 residues. Trimming took 1 base from V and 5 from J; bases not matched to a gene: 2. The full variable domain, with the rest looked up from reference TRBV7-2 and TRBJ2-3, is GAGVSQSPSNKVTEKGKDVELRCDPISGHTALYWYRQSLGQGLEFLIYFQGNSAPDKSGLPSDRFSAERTGGSVSTLTIQRTQQEDSAVYLCASSLVGLAVDTQYFGPGTRLTVL.